The present T cell receptor (beta chain) was sequenced within a study of a mutant IDH1 vaccine in newly diagnosed glioma. Overall study context: During weeks 1, 3, 5, 7, 11, 15, 19 and 23, patients received eight vaccinations.

CDR1 is MDHEN and CDR2 is SYDVKM in the germline V gene. The CDR3 covers 15 residues. V was clipped by 9 bases and J by 0 bases, with 15 bases between them. On this clone itself: Its cognate antigen is unknown.

Sequencing used immunoSEQ multiplex PCR; TCRdb keeps in-frame clones, though not all of them. Of roughly 42,000 clones detected, approximately 83% appear once; the ten largest clones hold over 1.5%. Stated time point: week 5, during vaccination. Each dose of the vaccine consisted of 300 ug of mutant IDH1 20-mer peptide, with topical imiquimod. This clonotype was obtained from a man aged 40-49 years with glioma. The V call is TRBV28, the J call TRBJ1-5, with D perhaps matching TRBD1 (5 bases). Here the sequenced sample was PBMCs, taken from a glioma patient whose treatment included an IDH1 peptide vaccine. The CDR3 coding sequence is TGTGCCAGTAAGAGGACACTTAATAGCAATCAGCCCCAGCATTTT. This sequence encodes CASKRTLNSNQPQHF.